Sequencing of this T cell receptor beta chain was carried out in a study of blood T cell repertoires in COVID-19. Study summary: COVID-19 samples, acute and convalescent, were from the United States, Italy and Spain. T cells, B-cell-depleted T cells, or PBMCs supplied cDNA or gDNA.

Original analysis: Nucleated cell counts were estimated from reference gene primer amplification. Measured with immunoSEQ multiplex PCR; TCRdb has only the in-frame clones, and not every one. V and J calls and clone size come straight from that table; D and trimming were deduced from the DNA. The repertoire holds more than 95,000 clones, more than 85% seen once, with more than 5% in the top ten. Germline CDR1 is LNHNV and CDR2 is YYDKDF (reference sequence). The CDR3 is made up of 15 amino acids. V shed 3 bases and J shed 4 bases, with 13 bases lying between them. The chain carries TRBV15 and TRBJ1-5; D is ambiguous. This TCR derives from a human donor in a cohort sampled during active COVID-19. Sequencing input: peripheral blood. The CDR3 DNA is TGTGCCACCAGCAGCTCTGGAGCCCGAAATCAGCCCCAGCATTTT. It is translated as CATSSSGARNQPQHF.